The T cell receptor (beta chain) described here comes from a study of glioma-infiltrating T cells. The CDR3 runs to 16 residues. The V segment lost 5 bases and the J segment 9 bases; nucleotides outside the gene matches: 10. CDR1 and CDR2 (germline): DFQATT, SNEGSKA (reference sequence). TCR alpha and beta CDR3 regions were amplified from RNA using iRepertoire nested multiplex PCR. TCRdb analysed the multiplex PCR reads with MiXCR anew, one entry per CDR3 protein. Altogether 300,000 to 450,000 distinct CDR3 sequences are present, 41% being singletons, with the ten largest covering around 12%. The clonotype was recovered from a human donor with low-grade glioma or glioblastoma, undergoing nonglioma brain surgery, or in good health (not recorded which). Sequenced material: glioma tissue, nonneoplastic brain tissue, or PBMCs (not recorded which). The chain combines TRBV20-1 with TRBJ2-1; 16 bases agree with TRBD2. The CDR3 loop is CSAHRGLAGGPGEQFF. CDR3 in DNA: TGCAGTGCTCACCGGGGACTAGCGGGAGGGCCAGGTGAGCAGTTCTTC.